The 30 T cell receptor beta chains below all came from one sample that was sequenced in a study of blood T cell repertoires in COVID-19. Libraries were prepared by immunoSEQ multiplex PCR; TCRdb keeps only in-frame clonotypes and omits some of them. The sample lists some 360,000 clones; about 87% were seen once. The sequenced sample was peripheral blood. All receptors come from a woman aged 60-75 years with COVID-19, enrolled during active disease.

This CDR3 reads CASELSGSGSEAFF. CDR3 in DNA: TGTGCCAGCGAACTATCCGGATCGGGGAGTGAAGCTTTCTTT. The gene calls are TRBV19 and TRBJ1-1; no clear D. Trimming left V 9 bases short and J 7 bases short, with 21 bases between. Germline V gives CDR1 LNHDA, CDR2 SQIVND (reference sequence). This CDR3 comprises 14 residues.

The V call is TRBV19, the J call TRBJ1-4; D perhaps matches TRBD1 (6 bases). The V end was cut by 5 bases, the J end by 7 bases, with 14 bases between. Germline V lookup: CDR1 LNHDA, CDR2 SQIVND (reference sequence). The CDR3 consists of 14 residues. This CDR3 reads CASSQTGLGEKLFF. The DNA for the CDR3 is TGTGCCAGTAGTCAAACAGGGCTGGGTGAAAAACTGTTTTTT.

The chain carries TRBV4-1 and TRBJ1-1, with D possibly being TRBD1 (5 bases). V dropped 3 bases and J dropped 4 bases, with 15 bases sitting between them. The CDR3 covers 15 residues. Germline lookup yields CDR1 MGHRA and CDR2 YSYEKL. The CDR3 reads CASSQEAGGITEAFF. The CDR3 DNA follows: TGCGCCAGCAGCCAGGAGGCGGGGGGAATCACTGAAGCTTTCTTT.

The chain has TRBV24-1 and TRBJ2-1, with TRBD2 matching over 9 bases. The germline gives CDR1 KGHDR, CDR2 SFDVKD. This CDR3 region has 16 residues. With V trimmed by 0 bases and J by 8 bases, 7 bases remained unmatched. The DNA for the CDR3 is TGTGCCACCAGTGATTTGAGGGCGGGGGGGCCCTATGAGCAGTTCTTC. This translates into CATSDLRAGGPYEQFF.

The rearrangement uses TRBV5-1 and TRBJ2-1; TRBD2 matches at 7 bases. After removal of 1 base from V and 9 bases from J, the junction contained 13 bases not matched to a gene. CDR3 length: 16 residues. Germline V gene lookup returns CDR1 SGHRS and CDR2 YFSETQ. The DNA for the CDR3 is TGCGCCAGCAGCTTGAGTCCTAGCGGCCACTCTGGTGAGCAGTTCTTC. Its translation: CASSLSPSGHSGEQFF.

V gene TRBV6-5 combines with J gene TRBJ2-1, with D perhaps matching TRBD2 (5 bases). With 5 bases removed from V and 0 bases from J, the gap between germline ends came to 11 bases. The CDR3 consists of 15 residues. Germline V CDR1 and CDR2: MNHEY, SVGAGI. The CDR3 nucleotides are TGTGCCAGCAGTAGCGGTGCCCGCTCCTACAATGAGCAGTTCTTC. This translates into CASSSGARSYNEQFF.

The genes are TRBV13 and TRBJ2-7, with D possibly being TRBD1 (6 bases). From germline, CDR1 is PRHDT and CDR2 FYEKMQ (reference sequence). V was trimmed by 4 bases and J by 3 bases, leaving 13 bases between them. This CDR3 is built from 14 residues. The CDR3 is CASSSRRGSYEQYF. The CDR3 DNA is TGTGCCAGCAGCTCCCGTAGGGGGAGCTACGAGCAGTACTTC.

V and J are TRBV28 and TRBJ1-2, with D perhaps matching TRBD1 (5 bases). Looked up from germline, CDR1 is MDHEN and CDR2 is SYDVKM. V lost 8 bases and J lost 4, with 11 bases in between. The CDR3 runs 12 residues. CDR3: CASGGGTYGYTF. CDR3 nucleotides: TGTGCCAGCGGGGGAGGGACCTATGGCTACACCTTC.

This clone was detected only once. The chain is built from TRBV5-6 and TRBJ2-7; 9 bases are shared with TRBD1. Unmatched junction bases numbered 5, after V lost 4 bases and J lost 3 bases. The CDR3 is 14 residues long. The V gene's germline CDR1 is SGHDT and CDR2 YYEEEE. The CDR3 DNA reads TGTGCCAGCAGCCCCCTGGGACAGGGCTACGAGCAGTACTTC. Protein product: CASSPLGQGYEQYF.

The chain carries TRBV20-1 and TRBJ2-3; D remains unclear. The V gene lost 3 bases and the J gene lost 0 bases, with 7 bases spanning the gap. The CDR3 runs to 13 residues. The germline CDR1 and CDR2 sequences are DFQATT and SNEGSKA (reference sequence). The CDR3: CSASLASTDTQYF. CDR3 DNA: TGCAGTGCTAGTTTGGCCAGCACAGATACGCAGTATTTT.

The chain combines TRBV19 with TRBJ1-6, with D unclear. In germline, CDR1 is LNHDA, CDR2 SQIVND (reference sequence). The V end lost 7 bases, the J end lost 0 bases, and 13 bases lay between the germline ends. The CDR3 has 16 amino acids. In DNA form, the CDR3 reads TGTGCCAGTAACCCCCTCGGTCTCTCCTATAATTCACCCCTCCACTTT. It encodes CASNPLGLSYNSPLHF.

This clone was detected only once. An end of the junction differs from the germline gene, which may be a read error. This rearrangement joins TRBV7-7 to TRBJ1-5; 11 bases fit TRBD1. In germline, CDR1 is SSHAT, CDR2 FNYEAQ (reference sequence). The CDR3 spans 13 residues. The CDR3 loop reads CASSTGTGGPQHF. In nucleotides, the CDR3 is TGTGCTAGCAGCACCGGGACAGGGGGGCCCCAGCATTTT.

The rearrangement joins TRBV28 to TRBJ2-5; no clear D. V lost 5 bases, J lost 3 bases, and 4 bases lay in between. Germline lookup yields CDR1 MDHEN and CDR2 SYDVKM. The CDR3 totals 11 residues. The CDR3, as DNA: TGTGCCAGCAGTACGGAAGAGACCCAGTACTTC. It codes for CASSTEETQYF.

This clone was seen more than once but under ten times. The V gene is TRBV29-1, the J gene TRBJ2-7, with 9 bases identical to TRBD1. V dropped 6 bases and J dropped 3; count of bases not matched to a gene: 3. Germline V gene lookup returns CDR1 SQVTM and CDR2 ANQGSEA. The CDR3 loop spans 12 amino acids. In nucleotides, the CDR3 is TGCAGCGTCCAGGACAGGGGCTACGAGCAGTACTTC. Residues: CSVQDRGYEQYF.

The chain recombines TRBV6-5 with TRBJ1-5; weak D call: TRBD1 (5 bases). Germline values: CDR1 MNHEY, CDR2 SVGAGI. The CDR3 length is 14 residues. V lost 7 bases and J lost 7, with 17 bases in between. CDR3 sequence: CASTGTGGRQPQHF. The DNA for the CDR3 is TGTGCCAGCACTGGGACGGGAGGGCGGCAGCCCCAGCATTTT.

The chain employs TRBV29-1 and TRBJ2-2; 7 positions match TRBD2. This CDR3 is 14 amino acids long. Germline V lookup: CDR1 SQVTM, CDR2 ANQGSEA. The V and J ends lost 1 base and 4 bases, in that order; junction bases with no gene match: 3. CDR3: CSVEAGLTTGELFF. The CDR3 DNA reads as TGCAGCGTTGAAGCGGGACTAACCACCGGGGAGCTGTTTTTT.

The chain uses TRBV4-2 and TRBJ2-5; TRBD1 matches 10 bases. The trim removed 3 bases at V and 5 bases at J, leaving 6 bases unmatched. Per the germline V gene, CDR1 is LGHNA and CDR2 is YNFKEQ. This CDR3 is built from 15 residues. The CDR3 loop reads CASSQGQGFRETQYF. The CDR3 bases are TGTGCCAGCAGCCAGGGACAGGGGTTCCGGGAGACCCAGTACTTC.

The J gene is TRBJ1-6, the V gene TRBV9; D is possibly TRBD1 (5 bases). V was cut by 3 bases and J by 4 bases, with 11 bases left in between. CDR1 is SGDLS, CDR2 YYNGEE, per germline. This CDR3 has 15 residues. CDR3 amino acids: CASSDLEGYNSPLHF. CDR3 nucleotide sequence: TGTGCCAGCAGCGACCTGGAGGGGTATAATTCACCCCTCCACTTT.

V and J are TRBV14 and TRBJ2-1; 9 nucleotides match TRBD1. Germline V gives CDR1 SGHDN, CDR2 FVKESK. The CDR3 runs 15 residues. Trimming cost V 5 bases and J 2 bases; bases outside gene matches: 4. The CDR3 region has the DNA TGTGCCAGCAGCGCGGACAGGGGCCCCTACAATGAGCAGTTCTTC. Translation gives CASSADRGPYNEQFF. Full variable domain (outside the CDR3, taken from reference TRBV14 and TRBJ2-1): EAGVTQFPSHSVIEKGQTVTLRCDPISGHDNLYWYRRVMGKEIKFLLHFVKESKQDESGMPNNRFLAERTGGTYSTLKVQPAELEDSGVYFCASSADRGPYNEQFFGPGTRLTVL.

This clone occurred a few times. V is TRBV2 and J is TRBJ2-7; 9 bases agree with TRBD1. The J segment lost 4 bases and the V segment lost 9 bases, leaving 7 bases of the junction unmatched. CDR3 length: 13 residues. Per germline, CDR1 SNHLY and CDR2 FYNNEI. The CDR3 sequence: CASTRDRVYEQYF. The DNA of the CDR3 is TGTGCCAGTACCAGGGACAGGGTATACGAGCAGTACTTC.

The sample holds a few counts of this clone. The genes are TRBV7-9 and TRBJ2-7; 12 bases agree with TRBD1. Per germline, CDR1 SEHNR and CDR2 FQNEAQ (reference sequence). This CDR3 has 16 residues. Unmatched junction bases numbered 9, after V lost 6 bases and J lost 3 bases. The CDR3 DNA reads as TGTGCCAGCAGTTTCTTCGGGACAGGGGGCCTCTACGAGCAGTACTTC. Residues: CASSFFGTGGLYEQYF.

The V and J genes are TRBV6-5 and TRBJ2-7, with D perhaps matching TRBD2 (6 bases). The CDR3 spans 13 residues. V gave up 8 bases and J gave up 4 bases, with 15 bases separating them. Germline assignment: CDR1 MNHEY and CDR2 SVGAGI. Here the CDR3 DNA reads TGTGCCAGCTCCCTCCCGGCGGGATACGAGCAGTACTTC. This sequence encodes CASSLPAGYEQYF.

The chain uses TRBV18 and TRBJ1-5, with a possible D match to TRBD1 (6 bases). The V end was cut by 6 bases, the J end by 3 bases, with 12 bases between. Germline CDR1 reads KGHSH; CDR2 reads LQKENI. This CDR3 comprises 14 residues. In nucleotides, the CDR3 is TGTGCCAGCTCCCGCGACAGGCTCAATCAGCCCCAGCATTTT. Protein: CASSRDRLNQPQHF.

The rearrangement uses TRBV19 and TRBJ1-5, with D tentatively TRBD1 (6 bases). The CDR3 totals 15 residues. The germline CDR1 and CDR2 sequences are LNHDA and SQIVND (reference sequence). V was trimmed by 8 bases and J by 0 bases, leaving 14 bases between them. The CDR3: CASLAGAGSNQPQHF. For the CDR3, the DNA is TGTGCCAGTCTCGCGGGGGCTGGTAGCAATCAGCCCCAGCATTTT.

The chain is built from TRBV29-1 and TRBJ1-1, with D perhaps TRBD1 (6 bases). Trimming pared 7 bases from V and 1 base from J, leaving 10 bases between. CDR1 and CDR2 from the germline V gene are SQVTM and ANQGSEA. This CDR3 is built from 12 residues. CDR3 nucleotide sequence: TGCAGCGCAAAGGACAGGAACACTGAAGCTTTCTTT. Translated: CSAKDRNTEAFF.

The chain couples TRBV2 to TRBJ2-7; TRBD1 aligns across 9 bases. The V gene's germline CDR1 is SNHLY and CDR2 FYNNEI. With V trimmed by 7 bases and J by 0 bases, 7 bases remained unmatched. The CDR3 length is 15 residues. CDR3 coding DNA: TGTGCCAGCAAGGGGGACAGGGATCCCTCCTACGAGCAGTACTTC. The encoded protein is CASKGDRDPSYEQYF.

The chain is built from TRBV25-1 and TRBJ2-3; 11 bases align to TRBD2. Looked up from germline, CDR1 is MGHDK and CDR2 is SYGVNS. The CDR3 consists of 16 residues. The V segment lost 4 bases and the J segment 3 bases; nucleotides outside the gene matches: 6. This CDR3 reads CASSVLAGARTDTQYF. CDR3 DNA sequence: TGTGCCAGCAGTGTACTAGCGGGGGCTCGGACAGATACGCAGTATTTT.

This sequence joins TRBV18 and TRBJ2-1, with 10 positions matching TRBD2. Per the germline V gene, CDR1 is KGHSH and CDR2 is LQKENI. The CDR3 covers 16 residues. Trimming removed 3 bases from V and 5 bases from J; junction bases left unmatched: 7. CDR3 DNA: TGTGCCAGCTCACCTACCGGGACTAGCGAGCACAATGAGCAGTTCTTC. This codes for CASSPTGTSEHNEQFF.

The gene calls are TRBV4-1 and TRBJ1-4; D unclear. The CDR3 extends over 15 amino acids. Per germline, CDR1 MGHRA and CDR2 YSYEKL. The V end was cut by 4 bases, the J end by 7 bases, with 16 bases between. In nucleotides, the CDR3 is TGCGCCAGCAGCCCTCTTGAGAGGGAAGGTGAAAAACTGTTTTTT. It translates to CASSPLEREGEKLFF.

The V and J genes are TRBV3-1 (or the pseudogene TRBV3-2) and TRBJ2-1; D ambiguous. The CDR3 covers 11 residues. V lost 4 bases and J 9 bases, leaving 7 bases between the germline ends. The V gene's germline CDR1 is LGHDT and CDR2 YNNKEL (reference sequence). This CDR3 reads CASSRASEQFF. Written as DNA, the CDR3 is TGTGCCAGCAGCCGAGCTAGTGAGCAGTTCTTC.